A single sample gave rise to the 17 T cell receptor beta chains below, sequenced in a study of blood T cell repertoires in COVID-19. Only in-frame clones appear in the TCRdb table, and some are missing; sequencing was by immunoSEQ multiplex PCR. This table has more than 150,000 clones, roughly 82% appearing once. Sequencing was carried out using PBMCs or T cells enriched from blood (not recorded which). These receptors all stem from a middle-aged man who had recovered from COVID-19.

In its sample, this clone was seen once. This rearrangement joins TRBV5-4 to TRBJ1-1, with 8 bases lining up with TRBD1. The trim removed 4 bases at V and 4 bases at J, leaving 12 bases unmatched. Germline V gene sequence: CDR1 SGHNT, CDR2 YYREEE (reference sequence). The CDR3 is made up of 16 amino acids. The CDR3 loop is CASSPGQGSLVTEAFF. CDR3 sequence (DNA): TGTGCCAGCAGCCCCGGACAGGGAAGTTTGGTCACTGAAGCTTTCTTT.

The chain uses TRBV19 and TRBJ1-4, with D unresolved. Deletions cut 1 base from V and 5 bases from J, with 8 bases between. Germline loops: CDR1 LNHDA, CDR2 SQIVND (reference sequence). The CDR3 loop spans 14 amino acids. The CDR3 nucleotides read TGTGCCAGTAGTATAGGCAGTCAGAATGAAAAACTGTTTTTT. Amino acid sequence: CASSIGSQNEKLFF.

The chain is built from TRBV19 and TRBJ2-1; 10 bases fit TRBD2. CDR3 size: 18 residues. Germline V gene data show CDR1 as LNHDA and CDR2 as SQIVND (reference sequence). Unmatched junction bases numbered 12, after V lost 4 bases and J lost 3 bases. In DNA form, the CDR3 reads TGTGCCAGTAGTACCGGGACATTCGGGACTAGCGACTACAATGAGCAGTTCTTC. It specifies CASSTGTFGTSDYNEQFF.

Comment on this clone: The same CDR3 can be traced to other DNA sequences in this sample. This chain joins TRBV13 and TRBJ2-2; 8 bases fit TRBD1. V lost 3 bases and J lost 1; bases outside the gene matches: 1. The germline V gene has CDR1 PRHDT and CDR2 FYEKMQ (reference sequence). The CDR3 length is 15 residues. CDR3: CASSLGQVNTGELFF. The CDR3 DNA reads TGTGCCAGCAGCTTGGGACAGGTGAACACCGGGGAGCTGTTTTTT.

In its sample, this clone was seen a few times. The sample carries other DNA sequences with the same CDR3. The rearrangement joins TRBV27 to TRBJ1-5; D is unclear. This CDR3 region has 13 residues. Trimming shortened V by 3 bases and J by 7 bases, and 10 bases separated the two germline ends. Germline lookup yields CDR1 MNHEY and CDR2 SMNVEV (reference sequence). This CDR3 reads CASSLAGGQPQHF. The CDR3, as DNA: TGTGCCAGCAGTTTGGCTGGAGGACAGCCCCAGCATTTT.

V is TRBV5-4 and J is TRBJ1-1, with TRBD1 identical over 7 bases. Germline-derived CDR1 and CDR2 are SGHNT and YYREEE (reference sequence). CDR3 length: 15 amino acids. The V and J ends lost 4 bases and 4 bases, in that order; junction bases with no gene match: 10. CDR3 sequence: CASSPNRGLSTEAFF. The CDR3 DNA reads TGTGCCAGCAGCCCTAACAGGGGCTTGAGCACTGAAGCTTTCTTT.

The chain combines TRBV6-5 with TRBJ1-3; TRBD1 agrees at 7 bases. Germline lookup yields CDR1 MNHEY and CDR2 SVGAGI. The V and J ends lost 6 bases and 2 bases, in that order; junction bases with no gene match: 4. The CDR3 runs 14 residues. CDR3 nucleotides: TGTGCCAGCAGAGCCGGGACAGCTGGAAACACCATATATTTT. As protein: CASRAGTAGNTIYF.

V and J are TRBV18 and TRBJ2-7, with 10 positions matching TRBD1. Germline-derived CDR1 and CDR2 are KGHSH and LQKENI. The junction had 7 bases not matched to a gene; V was cut back by 3 bases and J by 5 bases. CDR3 size: 15 residues. The CDR3 region is CASSPLRQGADEQYF. DNA of the CDR3: TGTGCCAGCTCACCCCTAAGACAGGGGGCCGACGAGCAGTACTTC.

V is TRBV19 and J is TRBJ2-5; the match to TRBD1 covers 8 bases. The CDR3 is made up of 13 amino acids. Looked up from germline, CDR1 is LNHDA and CDR2 is SQIVND (reference sequence). J lost 2 bases, V lost 8 bases, and 4 bases had no gene match. CDR3 residues: CASGRTGQETQYF. As DNA, the CDR3 is TGTGCCAGTGGAAGGACAGGGCAAGAGACCCAGTACTTC.

The chain carries TRBV10-2 and TRBJ2-1; 7 nucleotides line up with TRBD2. The CDR3 sequence is 14 residues long. J lost 4 bases, V lost 6 bases, and 6 bases had no gene match. Germline values: CDR1 WSHSY, CDR2 SAAADI. CDR3 DNA sequence: TGCGCCAGCAGCCGGGACTACATGTACAATGAGCAGTTCTTC. This translates into CASSRDYMYNEQFF.

J is TRBJ2-5 and V is TRBV3-1 (or the pseudogene TRBV3-2); TRBD1 might be the D (6 bases). V dropped 4 bases and J dropped 5 bases, with 14 bases sitting between them. The CDR3 has 14 residues. Germline V gene lookup returns CDR1 LGHDT and CDR2 YNNKEL (reference sequence). The CDR3 sequence: CASSLWTETETQYF. CDR3 DNA sequence: TGTGCCAGCAGCCTATGGACAGAAACGGAGACCCAGTACTTC.

The V call is TRBV5-1, the J call TRBJ1-1, with D hard to call. The CDR3 runs to 14 residues. Trimming left V 4 bases short and J 1 base short, with 11 bases between. Germline-derived CDR1 and CDR2 are SGHRS and YFSETQ. CDR3 nucleotides: TGCGCCAGCAGCCGAGGTTTCACGAACACTGAAGCTTTCTTT. Residues: CASSRGFTNTEAFF.

This clone was counted between two and nine times. The chain uses TRBV6-2 or TRBV6-3 and TRBJ1-2; no reliable D call. The CDR3 runs to 15 residues. CDR1 is MNHEY and CDR2 is SVGEGT in the germline V gene. V was trimmed by 2 bases and J by 5 bases, leaving 15 bases between them. CDR3 sequence (DNA): TGTGCCAGCAGTTACGAGGGAGGTACTTGGTATGGCTACACCTTC. Translated, it gives CASSYEGGTWYGYTF.

The rearrangement links TRBV6-5 to TRBJ1-4; perhaps TRBD1 as D (5 bases). This CDR3 has 14 amino acids. From germline, CDR1 is MNHEY and CDR2 SVGAGI. The germline V and J ends were trimmed by 2 bases and 9 bases, with 13 bases remaining between them. The CDR3 nucleotides are TGTGCCAGCAGTTACCGGGGAGGGACGCAAAAACTGTTTTTT. Protein product: CASSYRGGTQKLFF.

The chain has TRBV23-1 and TRBJ2-2; 8 bases match TRBD2. TRBV23-1 is given ORF status, its function remaining uncertain. The CDR3 is 17 amino acids. V lost 0 bases to trimming and J lost 4 bases; unmatched junction nucleotides: 7. The CDR3 DNA reads TGCGCCAGCAGTCAATCGGTGGCTAGCGGGTCCACCGGGGAGCTGTTTTTT. Amino acids: CASSQSVASGSTGELFF.

In this sample, this clone turned up a few times. V gene TRBV6-6 combines with J gene TRBJ1-2; 11 bases match TRBD1. The V and J ends lost 6 bases and 4 bases, in that order; junction bases with no gene match: 25. Germline V gives CDR1 MNHNY, CDR2 SVGAGI (reference sequence). The CDR3 is 21 residues long. DNA of the CDR3: TGTGCCAGCAGCCTTCGAGTTCCGGGACAGGGGGGCGGAATGGGCGGCTATGGCTACACCTTC. Protein product: CASSLRVPGQGGGMGGYGYTF.

The V gene is TRBV5-6, the J gene TRBJ1-4; 7 nucleotides agree with TRBD1. The CDR3 has 14 residues. V shed 4 bases and J 5 bases; nucleotides not matched to a gene: 5. Germline assignment: CDR1 SGHDT and CDR2 YYEEEE. The CDR3 region is CASSQGVKNEKLFF. In DNA form, the CDR3 reads TGTGCCAGCAGCCAGGGGGTCAAAAATGAAAAACTGTTTTTT.